The source of this T cell receptor (beta chain) is a study of blood T cells in healthy people across ages. General study points: TCR beta diversity per million T cells fell roughly linearly with age.

Alongside a J-beta primer mix, a sample-barcoded 5' primer served in a second PCR lasting roughly 7 to 12 cycles. No fewer than 3 million CDR3-containing paired-end reads came from each sample. TCRdb analysed the 5' RACE reads with MiXCR anew, one entry per CDR3 protein. The sample records fewer than 2 million distinct CDR3 sequences, around 42% being singletons. CDR3 size: 18 residues. Trimming removed 4 bases from V and 3 bases from J; junction bases left unmatched: 16. Germline CDR1 is LGHNA and CDR2 is YSLEER. Extraction of total RNA produced a minimum of 6 micrograms from each sample. In this sample, this clonotype turned up many times. Its antigen is unidentified.

The sequenced sample was blood. The clonotype was recovered from a human donor in good health. J is TRBJ2-7 and V is TRBV4-3; 9 nucleotides align to TRBD1. CDR3 coding DNA: TGCGCCAGCAGCCGGACACCGGCCCGGACAGGGGCTTACTACGAGCAGTACTTC. Residues: CASSRTPARTGAYYEQYF.